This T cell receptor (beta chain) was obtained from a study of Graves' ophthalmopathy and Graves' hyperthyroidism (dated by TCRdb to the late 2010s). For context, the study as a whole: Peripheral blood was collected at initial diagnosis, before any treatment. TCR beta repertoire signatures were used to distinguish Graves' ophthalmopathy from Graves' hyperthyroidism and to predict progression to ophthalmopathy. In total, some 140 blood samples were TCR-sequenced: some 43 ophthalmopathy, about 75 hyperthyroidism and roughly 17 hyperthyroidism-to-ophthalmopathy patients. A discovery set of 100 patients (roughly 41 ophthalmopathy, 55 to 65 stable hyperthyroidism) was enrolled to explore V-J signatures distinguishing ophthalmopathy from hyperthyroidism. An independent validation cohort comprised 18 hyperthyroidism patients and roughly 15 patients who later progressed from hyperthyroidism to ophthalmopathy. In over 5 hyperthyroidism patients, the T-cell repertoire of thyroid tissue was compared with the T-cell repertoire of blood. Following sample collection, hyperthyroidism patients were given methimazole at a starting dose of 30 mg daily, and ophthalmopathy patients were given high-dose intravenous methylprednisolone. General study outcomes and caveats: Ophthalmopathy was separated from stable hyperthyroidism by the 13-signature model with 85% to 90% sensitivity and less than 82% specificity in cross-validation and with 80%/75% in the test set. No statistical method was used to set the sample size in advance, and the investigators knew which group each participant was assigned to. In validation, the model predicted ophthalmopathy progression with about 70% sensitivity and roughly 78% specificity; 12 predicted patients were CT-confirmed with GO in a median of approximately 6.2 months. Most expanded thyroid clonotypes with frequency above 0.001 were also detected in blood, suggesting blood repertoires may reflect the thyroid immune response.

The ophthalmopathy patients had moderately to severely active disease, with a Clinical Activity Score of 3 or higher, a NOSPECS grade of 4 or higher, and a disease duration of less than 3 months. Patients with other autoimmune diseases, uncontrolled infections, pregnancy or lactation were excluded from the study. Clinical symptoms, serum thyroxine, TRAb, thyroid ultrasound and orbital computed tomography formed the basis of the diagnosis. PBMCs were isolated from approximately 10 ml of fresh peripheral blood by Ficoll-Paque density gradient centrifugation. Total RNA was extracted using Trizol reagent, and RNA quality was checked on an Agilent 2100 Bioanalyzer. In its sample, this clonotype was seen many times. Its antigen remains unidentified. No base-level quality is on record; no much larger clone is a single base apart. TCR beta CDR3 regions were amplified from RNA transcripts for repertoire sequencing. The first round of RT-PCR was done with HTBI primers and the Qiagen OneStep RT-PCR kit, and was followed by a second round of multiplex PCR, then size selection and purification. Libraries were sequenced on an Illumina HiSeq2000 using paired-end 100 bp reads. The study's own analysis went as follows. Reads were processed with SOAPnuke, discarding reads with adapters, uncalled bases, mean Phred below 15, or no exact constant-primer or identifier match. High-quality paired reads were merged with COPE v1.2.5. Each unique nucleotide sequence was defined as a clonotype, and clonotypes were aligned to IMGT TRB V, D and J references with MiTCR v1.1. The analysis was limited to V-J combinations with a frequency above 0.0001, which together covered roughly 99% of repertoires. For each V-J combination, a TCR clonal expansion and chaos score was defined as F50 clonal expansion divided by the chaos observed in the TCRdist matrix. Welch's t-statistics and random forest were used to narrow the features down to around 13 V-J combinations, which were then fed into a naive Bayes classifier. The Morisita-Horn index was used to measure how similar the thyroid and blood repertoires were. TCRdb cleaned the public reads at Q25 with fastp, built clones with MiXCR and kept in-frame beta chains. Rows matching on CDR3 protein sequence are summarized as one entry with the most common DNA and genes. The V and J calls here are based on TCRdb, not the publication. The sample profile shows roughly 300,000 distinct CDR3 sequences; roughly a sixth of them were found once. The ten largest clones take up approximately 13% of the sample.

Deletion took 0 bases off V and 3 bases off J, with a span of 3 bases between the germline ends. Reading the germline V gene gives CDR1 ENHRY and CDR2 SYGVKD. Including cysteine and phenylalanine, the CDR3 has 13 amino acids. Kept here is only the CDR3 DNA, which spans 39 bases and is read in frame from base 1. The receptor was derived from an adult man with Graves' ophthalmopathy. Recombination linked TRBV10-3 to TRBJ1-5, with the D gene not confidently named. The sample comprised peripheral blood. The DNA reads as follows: TGTGCCATCAGTGAGTCGGTCAATCAGCCCCAGCATTTT. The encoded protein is CAISESVNQPQHF.